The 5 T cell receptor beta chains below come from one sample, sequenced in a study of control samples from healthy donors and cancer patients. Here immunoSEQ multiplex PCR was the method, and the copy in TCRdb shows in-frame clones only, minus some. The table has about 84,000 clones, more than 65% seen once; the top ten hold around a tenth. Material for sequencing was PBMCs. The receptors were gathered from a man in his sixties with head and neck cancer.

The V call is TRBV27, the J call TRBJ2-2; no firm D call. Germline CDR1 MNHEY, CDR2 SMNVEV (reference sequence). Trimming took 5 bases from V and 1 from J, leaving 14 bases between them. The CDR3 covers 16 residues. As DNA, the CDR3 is TGTGCCAGCAGTACAACCCGGAACCGGAACACCGGGGAGCTGTTTTTT. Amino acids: CASSTTRNRNTGELFF.

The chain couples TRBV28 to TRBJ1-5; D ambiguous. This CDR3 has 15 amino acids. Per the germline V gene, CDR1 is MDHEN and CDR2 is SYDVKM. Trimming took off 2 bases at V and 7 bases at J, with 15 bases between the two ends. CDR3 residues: CASSLRGERRQPQHF. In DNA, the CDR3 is TGTGCCAGCAGTTTACGGGGAGAACGACGGCAGCCCCAGCATTTT. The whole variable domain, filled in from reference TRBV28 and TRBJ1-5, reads DVKVTQSSRYLVKRTGEKVFLECVQDMDHENMFWYRQDPGLGLRLIYFSYDVKMKEKGDIPEGYSVSREKKERFSLILESASTNQTSMYLCASSLRGERRQPQHFGDGTRLSIL.

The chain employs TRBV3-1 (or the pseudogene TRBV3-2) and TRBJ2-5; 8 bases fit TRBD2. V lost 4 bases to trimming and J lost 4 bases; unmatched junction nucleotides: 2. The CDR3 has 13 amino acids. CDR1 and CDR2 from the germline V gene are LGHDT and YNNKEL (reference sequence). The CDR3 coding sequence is TGTGCCAGCAGCCTAGCGGGGCGAGAGACCCAGTACTTC. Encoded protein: CASSLAGRETQYF.

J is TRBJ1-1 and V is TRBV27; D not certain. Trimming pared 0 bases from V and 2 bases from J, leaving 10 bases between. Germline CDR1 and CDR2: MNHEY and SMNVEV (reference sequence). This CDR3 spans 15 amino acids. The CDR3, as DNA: TGTGCCAGCAGTTTATCGAAGAGAATTAACACTGAAGCTTTCTTT. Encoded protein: CASSLSKRINTEAFF.

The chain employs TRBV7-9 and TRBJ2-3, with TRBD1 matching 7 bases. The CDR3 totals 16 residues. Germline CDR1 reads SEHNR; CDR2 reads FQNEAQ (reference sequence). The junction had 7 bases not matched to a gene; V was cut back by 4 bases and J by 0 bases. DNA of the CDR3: TGTGCCAGCAGCTCACCGGGACAGACTAGCACAGATACGCAGTATTTT. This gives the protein CASSSPGQTSTDTQYF.